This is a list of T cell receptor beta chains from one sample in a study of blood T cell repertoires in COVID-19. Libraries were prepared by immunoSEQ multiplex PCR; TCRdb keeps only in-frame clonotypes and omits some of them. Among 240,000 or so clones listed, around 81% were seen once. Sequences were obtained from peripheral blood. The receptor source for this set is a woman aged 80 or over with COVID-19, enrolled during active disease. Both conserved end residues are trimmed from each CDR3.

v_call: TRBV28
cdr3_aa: ASSLGGTNTGELF

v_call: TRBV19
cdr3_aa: ASRDNGLSLSTDTQY

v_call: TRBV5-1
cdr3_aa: ASRSTGEDGYT

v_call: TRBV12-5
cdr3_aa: ASGTNDRANTEAF

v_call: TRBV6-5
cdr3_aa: ASSSDRGNEKLF

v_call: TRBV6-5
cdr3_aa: ASSLKTYSYEQY

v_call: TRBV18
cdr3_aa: ASSPQGAYEQY

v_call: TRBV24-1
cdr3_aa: ATSDFDGQGEQPQH

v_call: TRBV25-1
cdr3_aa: ASRGQGADTQY

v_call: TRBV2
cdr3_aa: ASRNPGAGDYGYT

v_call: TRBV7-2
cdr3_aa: ASSLTSGRETQY

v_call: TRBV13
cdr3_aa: ASSLRRTEAF

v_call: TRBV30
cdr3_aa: AWTGRGNSPLH

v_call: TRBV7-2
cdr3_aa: ASSLAPGKLGWETQY